What follows are 28 T cell receptor beta chains derived from one specimen sequenced in a study of radiotherapy plus CTLA-4 blockade in lung cancer. Profiling relied on immunoSEQ multiplex PCR, and the TCRdb table lists in-frame clones only, not all of them. The sample has roughly 100,000 clones, more than 70% seen once. The sequences come from peripheral blood, collected from a patient treated with radiotherapy plus ipilimumab. Receptors were obtained from a human donor with non-small cell lung cancer that progressed on radiotherapy plus ipilimumab. Some clones in this sample may be carry-over from other donors' samples.

V usage is TRBV5-4 and J usage is TRBJ2-7; TRBD1 is a possible D gene (6 bases). V was cut by 4 bases and J by 2 bases, with 16 bases left in between. The CDR3 is 15 residues long. CDR1 is SGHNT, CDR2 YYREEE, per germline (reference sequence). DNA of the CDR3: TGTGCCAGCAGCCGACCCGGGACACTAACCTACGAGCAGTACTTC. This gives the protein CASSRPGTLTYEQYF.

The rearrangement links TRBV6-5 to TRBJ1-1; D may be TRBD1 (5 bases). CDR1 and CDR2 (germline): MNHEY, SVGAGI. Trimming stripped 0 bases from V and 6 bases from J, with 11 bases between. There are 14 residues in the CDR3. The DNA of the CDR3 is TGTGCCAGCAGTTACTCGAGGAGGGGACCTGAAGCTTTCTTT. This translates into CASSYSRRGPEAFF.

J is TRBJ2-7 and V is TRBV4-1, with 8 bases fitting TRBD1. Looked up from germline, CDR1 is MGHRA and CDR2 is YSYEKL. The J segment lost 2 bases and the V segment lost 4 bases, leaving 7 bases of the junction unmatched. The CDR3 has 15 residues. The CDR3 DNA follows: TGCGCCAGCAGCCCCCCGACAGGGGCCCCCTACGAGCAGTACTTC. The encoded protein is CASSPPTGAPYEQYF.

This chain uses TRBV19 with TRBJ1-1; D is possibly TRBD1 (6 bases). Germline V CDR1 and CDR2: LNHDA, SQIVND (reference sequence). CDR3 size: 14 residues. With 5 bases removed from V and 3 bases from J, the gap between germline ends came to 13 bases. The CDR3 sequence is CASSPQGRYTEAFF. The DNA for the CDR3 is TGTGCCAGTAGTCCACAGGGTCGGTACACTGAAGCTTTCTTT.

V gene TRBV6-5 combines with J gene TRBJ2-6, with D unclear. V lost 6 bases, J lost 3 bases, and 6 bases lay in between. CDR1 and CDR2 (germline): MNHEY, SVGAGI. This CDR3 contains 13 residues. Here the CDR3 DNA reads TGTGCCAGCAGAAGGGATGGGGCCAACGTCCTGACTTTC. This gives the protein CASRRDGANVLTF.

The J gene is TRBJ2-5, the V gene TRBV5-1, with 13 bases matching TRBD2. The CDR3 consists of 18 residues. From germline, CDR1 is SGHRS and CDR2 YFSETQ. The V gene end was trimmed by 0 bases and the J gene end by 3 bases; junction bases not matched to a gene: 8. CDR3: CASSLEGLAGAREETQYF. CDR3 in DNA: TGCGCCAGCAGCTTGGAAGGACTAGCGGGGGCCCGAGAAGAGACCCAGTACTTC.

The CDR3 DNA follows: TGTGCCAGCAGACCCGGGGCCTTGGGCAATGAGCAGTTCTTC. This gives the protein CASRPGALGNEQFF. The J gene is TRBJ2-1, the V gene TRBV7-8, with D possibly being TRBD1 or TRBD2 (5 bases each). V shed 6 bases and J shed 6 bases, with 15 bases lying between them. CDR3 length equals 14 residues. Germline CDR1 is SGHVS and CDR2 is FQNEAQ.

The chain joins TRBV7-9 to TRBJ1-4, with 12 bases that match TRBD1. Germline V gives CDR1 SEHNR, CDR2 FQNEAQ (reference sequence). CDR3 length equals 16 residues. V lost 4 bases, J lost 8 bases, and 8 bases stayed unmatched. CDR3 DNA: TGTGCCAGCAGCTGGGACAGGGGGCGATTCCAGGAAAAACTGTTTTTT. Amino acids: CASSWDRGRFQEKLFF.

This chain connects TRBV29-1 to TRBJ1-2; D is possibly TRBD1 (5 bases). Trimming cost V 6 bases and J 7 bases, with 15 bases left between them. The germline gives CDR1 SQVTM, CDR2 ANQGSEA. CDR3 length equals 12 residues. CDR3 in amino acids: CSVDGTYGGYTF. As DNA, the CDR3 is TGCAGCGTCGATGGGACCTATGGTGGCTACACCTTC.

This clone came up once. An end of the junction does not agree with germline; a read error may underlie this. The chain uses TRBV7-7 and TRBJ1-2; 7 nucleotides line up with TRBD1. The CDR3 is 13 residues long. Germline V gives CDR1 SSHAT, CDR2 FNYEAQ (reference sequence). The CDR3 bases are TGTGCTAGCAGCCAACTTACAGGGGACGGCTACACCTTC. Protein sequence: CASSQLTGDGYTF.

CDR3 sequence: CATRDREWGNYGYTF. The CDR3 nucleotides are TGTGCCACACGGGACAGGGAATGGGGGAACTATGGCTACACCTTC. The V call is TRBV15, the J call TRBJ1-2; 9 bases match TRBD1. Germline V CDR1 and CDR2: LNHNV, YYDKDF (reference sequence). The CDR3 loop spans 15 amino acids. J gave up 2 bases and V 9 bases, and 10 bases lay outside the gene matches. Full variable domain (remainder filled in from reference TRBV15 and TRBJ1-2): DAMVIQNPRYQVTQFGKPVTLSCSQTLNHNVMYWYQQKSSQAPKLLFHYYDKDFNNEADTPDNFQSRRPNTSFCFLDIRSPGLGDTAMYLCATRDREWGNYGYTFGSGTRLTVV.

The V and J genes are TRBV29-1 and TRBJ1-2; TRBD1 matches at 7 bases. The CDR3 runs 14 residues. Per germline, CDR1 SQVTM and CDR2 ANQGSEA. Trimming cost V 3 bases and J 5 bases; bases outside gene matches: 9. Here the CDR3 DNA reads TGCAGCGTTGAGGGACAGTCCCAGTCATATGGCTACACCTTC. Its translation: CSVEGQSQSYGYTF.

The gene calls are TRBV7-9 and TRBJ2-2; TRBD2 aligns across 7 bases. The germline gives CDR1 SEHNR, CDR2 FQNEAQ (reference sequence). This CDR3 contains 16 residues. Unmatched junction bases numbered 10, after V lost 5 bases and J lost 4 bases. CDR3: CASSGGRAGRTGELFF. The CDR3 DNA follows: TGTGCCAGCAGCGGGGGGAGGGCCGGGCGCACCGGGGAGCTGTTTTTT.

The CDR3 region has the DNA TGTGCCAGCAGCTCGGGGAGGCAGGCCGGGGAGCTGTTTTTT. This encodes CASSSGRQAGELFF. The rearrangement links TRBV6-6 to TRBJ2-2; perhaps TRBD2 as D (6 bases). The V end lost 6 bases, the J end lost 6 bases, and 14 bases lay between the germline ends. CDR1 is MNHNY and CDR2 is SVGAGI in the germline V gene (reference sequence). The CDR3 has 14 residues.

The rearrangement uses TRBV10-3 and TRBJ2-2; D ambiguous. Trimming stripped 2 bases from V and 1 base from J, with 11 bases between. Germline loops: CDR1 ENHRY, CDR2 SYGVKD. This CDR3 has 16 residues. CDR3 nucleotides: TGTGCCATCAGTGAGATGTCGAACAGGAACACCGGGGAGCTGTTTTTT. Residues: CAISEMSNRNTGELFF.

The chain carries TRBV6-1 and TRBJ2-3; tentatively, D is TRBD1 (6 bases). Germline values: CDR1 MNHNS, CDR2 SASEGT. The V end lost 1 base, the J end lost 6 bases, and 11 bases lay between the germline ends. CDR3 size: 14 residues. The CDR3 nucleotides read TGTGCCAGCAGTGAAGATCCTCAGGGGGATACGCAGTATTTT. Protein product: CASSEDPQGDTQYF.

This chain connects TRBV28 to TRBJ1-2, with TRBD1 matching 7 bases. V lost 4 bases, J lost 6 bases, and 8 bases stayed unmatched. Germline CDR1 and CDR2: MDHEN and SYDVKM. The CDR3 runs to 14 residues. As DNA, the CDR3 is TGTGCCAGCAGTTCGGACAGGCGGGGAAATGGCTACACCTTC. Its translation: CASSSDRRGNGYTF.

The chain recombines TRBV27 with TRBJ1-3, with 9 bases fitting TRBD1. The CDR3 has 15 amino acids. V was pared by 5 bases and J by 8 bases, with 10 bases of the junction left unmatched. Germline-derived CDR1 and CDR2 are MNHEY and SMNVEV (reference sequence). CDR3 nucleotides: TGTGCCAGCAGTCCCGGGACAGGGATTTCGGACACCATATATTTT. It specifies CASSPGTGISDTIYF.

V and J are TRBV7-2 and TRBJ1-6, with a tentative D call TRBD1 (6 bases). V dropped 3 bases and J dropped 6 bases, with 15 bases sitting between them. The CDR3 runs 16 residues. The germline CDR1 and CDR2 sequences are SGHTA and FQGNSA. CDR3 sequence: CASSFEQGFPNSPLHF. CDR3 DNA: TGTGCCAGCAGCTTTGAACAGGGATTTCCTAATTCACCCCTCCACTTT.

The chain recombines TRBV30 with TRBJ1-2; TRBD1 matches 8 bases. The CDR3 spans 15 residues. Germline V gives CDR1 GTSNPN, CDR2 SVGIG (reference sequence). Germline trimming cut 3 bases from V and 13 bases from J; bases unmatched to any gene: 19. CDR3 region: CAWREQGGPQGGGTF. CDR3 in DNA: TGTGCCTGGAGGGAACAGGGGGGCCCGCAGGGGGGTGGCACCTTC.

The CDR3 DNA reads TGCGCCAGCAGCCAAGGCAGGTCGAACACTGAAGCTTTCTTT. It encodes CASSQGRSNTEAFF. The genes are TRBV4-3 and TRBJ1-1; D uncertain. The germline V gene encodes CDR1 LGHNA and CDR2 YSLEER. This CDR3 has 14 amino acids. V shed 1 base and J shed 1 base, with 7 bases lying between them.

The chain has TRBV15 and TRBJ2-5; 9 bases line up with TRBD2. V trimming: 0 bases; J trimming: 4 bases; junction bases outside the gene matches: 15. The CDR3 contains 19 residues. Germline lookup yields CDR1 LNHNV and CDR2 YYDKDF (reference sequence). CDR3 in amino acids: CATSRDREGSGGRGETQYF. CDR3 nucleotide sequence: TGTGCCACCAGCAGAGATAGAGAAGGGAGCGGGGGGAGGGGAGAGACCCAGTACTTC.

The gene calls are TRBV28 and TRBJ1-6; 7 positions agree with TRBD1. The CDR3 loop spans 18 amino acids. J lost 7 bases, V lost 8 bases, and 20 bases had no gene match. Germline-derived CDR1 and CDR2 are MDHEN and SYDVKM. CDR3 sequence reads: CASLQTTFIGTANSPLHF. CDR3 nucleotides: TGTGCCAGCCTCCAAACAACCTTTATCGGGACAGCCAATTCACCCCTCCACTTT.

V is TRBV5-4 and J is TRBJ2-3; D gene uncertain. The CDR3 extends over 15 amino acids. Per germline, CDR1 SGHNT and CDR2 YYREEE (reference sequence). With 0 bases removed from V and 0 bases from J, the gap between germline ends came to 8 bases. This chain's CDR3 is CASSLVTSSTDTQYF. For the CDR3, the DNA is TGTGCCAGCAGCTTGGTGACATCTAGCACAGATACGCAGTATTTT.

This chain joins TRBV28 and TRBJ2-7; TRBD2 aligns across 8 bases. V shed 6 bases, J shed 2 bases, and the junction held 12 bases outside the gene matches. Germline V gives CDR1 MDHEN, CDR2 SYDVKM. CDR3 length equals 16 residues. Here the CDR3 reads CASSNPSGGGPYEQYF. The CDR3 DNA sequence: TGTGCCAGCAGCAACCCCTCGGGGGGGGGACCCTACGAGCAGTACTTC.

A word on this clone: A read error may produce the germline difference seen at one junction end. This chain connects TRBV4-3 to TRBJ2-5; 7 bases map to TRBD1. This CDR3 has 16 residues. Germline loops: CDR1 LGHNA, CDR2 YSLEER. The CDR3 bases are TGCGTCAGCAGCCAAGTAGTGACAGGGCTCGGAGAGACCCAGTACTTC. Its translation: CVSSQVVTGLGETQYF.

This chain joins TRBV18 and TRBJ1-2; 11 positions match TRBD1. The CDR3 spans 16 residues. Looked up from germline, CDR1 is KGHSH and CDR2 is LQKENI. Trimming at V came to 3 bases and at J to 4 bases, leaving 7 bases not matched to a gene. The CDR3 coding sequence is TGTGCCAGCTCACCCGGGACAGGGGGACCGTTCTATGGCTACACCTTC. Amino acids: CASSPGTGGPFYGYTF.

The chain uses TRBV6-5 and TRBJ1-5; D not resolved. V was trimmed by 0 bases and J by 9 bases, leaving 9 bases between them. This CDR3 has 13 residues. Per the germline V gene, CDR1 is MNHEY and CDR2 is SVGAGI. The CDR3 loop reads CASSYSTAWPQHF. The DNA for the CDR3 is TGTGCCAGCAGTTACTCTACAGCCTGGCCCCAGCATTTT.